These 9 T cell receptor beta chains were sequenced from one sample in a study of molecular identifiers for immune sequencing clone quantification. TCRdb redid the calling of the PCR reads with MiXCR, one entry per CDR3 protein. The repertoire has 300,000 to 400,000 distinct CDR3 sequences, roughly a fifth of them found once; the top ten carry 0.81%. The sequencing input was naive CD8+ T cells from blood, with Jurkat cell RNA spiked in. Subset indicated: FACS-sorted CD8+CD4-CCR7+CD45RA+ naive T cells. The receptor set was obtained from a human donor in good health. Some libraries in this study had Jurkat cell RNA spiked in.

This clonotype was found many times. The junction and the germline gene differ at one end; a read error may be behind it. V gene TRBV6-5 combines with J gene TRBJ2-2; D gene uncertain. The CDR3 covers 13 residues. Germline V CDR1 and CDR2: MNHEY, SVGAGI. The CDR3 DNA sequence: TGTGCCAGCAGTTACCCGTCGACCGAGGAGCTGTTTTTT. Translated: CASSYPSTEELFF.

Many counts were recorded for this clonotype. This chain links TRBV25-1 with TRBJ2-7; possibly TRBD1 for D (6 bases). CDR1 is MGHDK, CDR2 SYGVNS, per germline. Trimming stripped 2 bases from V and 2 bases from J, with 16 bases between. The CDR3 sequence is 16 residues long. The CDR3 loop reads CASSELKVTGTYEQYF. In nucleotides, the CDR3 is TGTGCCAGCAGTGAACTGAAGGTTACAGGGACCTACGAGCAGTACTTC.

This clonotype was found many times. This chain joins TRBV6-2 or TRBV6-3 and TRBJ2-7; a weak D match, TRBD2 (5 bases). The CDR3 sequence is 13 residues long. V lost 3 bases to trimming and J lost 2 bases, with 8 bases between them. Germline CDR1 is MNHEY and CDR2 is SVGEGT. CDR3 region: CASSYGLTYEQYF. DNA of the CDR3: TGTGCCAGCAGTTATGGACTGACCTACGAGCAGTACTTC.

This clonotype has ten or more counts. The CDR3 DNA sequence: TGCAGCGTTGAGGGACTAGAAGTCCAAGAGACCCAGTACTTC. It translates to CSVEGLEVQETQYF. The rearrangement links TRBV29-1 to TRBJ2-5; 8 nucleotides match TRBD2. From germline, CDR1 is SQVTM and CDR2 ANQGSEA. With 3 bases clipped from V and 1 base from J, the junction kept 4 bases outside the gene matches. The length of the CDR3 is 14 residues.

Concerning this clonotype itself: This may be a read error, as it is one base from a much larger clone. The chain carries TRBV29-1 and TRBJ1-1; possible D gene TRBD1, 6 bases. V gave up 7 bases and J gave up 6 bases, with 12 bases separating them. The CDR3 spans 11 residues. Germline CDR1 reads SQVTM; CDR2 reads ANQGSEA. In nucleotides, the CDR3 is TGCAGCGGTGTAGAGGGGGCTGAAGCTTTCTTT. Translated: CSGVEGAEAFF.

This clonotype was found many times. V is TRBV28 and J is TRBJ2-7; 8 nucleotides match TRBD1. The germline CDR1 and CDR2 sequences are MDHEN and SYDVKM. Trimming took 6 bases from V and 4 from J; bases not matched to a gene: 11. The CDR3 has 15 residues. The CDR3 loop reads CASSSLTDRVYEQYF. The DNA of the CDR3 is TGTGCCAGCAGCTCGCTCACGGACAGGGTTTACGAGCAGTACTTC.

At least ten counts were recorded for this clonotype. The V gene is TRBV28, the J gene TRBJ2-6; D not resolved. The CDR3 covers 15 residues. Germline V gene sequence: CDR1 MDHEN, CDR2 SYDVKM. Trimming took 3 bases from V and 0 from J, leaving 6 bases between them. Here the CDR3 DNA reads TGTGCCAGCAGTTTTGTGGACTCTGGGGCCAACGTCCTGACTTTC. Protein: CASSFVDSGANVLTF.

The V and J genes are TRBV7-9 and TRBJ1-4; a possible D gene is TRBD1 (6 bases). Trimming removed 4 bases from V and 3 bases from J, with 12 bases in between. This CDR3 is 15 amino acids long. Germline-derived CDR1 and CDR2 are SEHNR and FQNEAQ (reference sequence). CDR3 in DNA: TGTGCCAGCAGCTGGGGGCCGGGGGCTAATGAAAAACTGTTTTTT. This translates into CASSWGPGANEKLFF.

As concerns this clonotype: A much bigger clone sits one base away, suggesting this may be a read error. The missing conserved phenylalanine or tryptophan at the end of this CDR3 makes a read error likely. The genes are TRBV29-1 and TRBJ1-1; D uncertain. V was pared by 4 bases and J by 1 base, with 7 bases between. Germline CDR1 is SQVTM and CDR2 is ANQGSEA. This CDR3 is built from 12 residues. The CDR3 bases are TGCAGCGTTGTAGGGCCGAACACTGAAGCTTTCCTT. Residues: CSVVGPNTEAFL.